The 8 T cell receptor beta chains in this list originate from one sample, sequenced in a study of shared clonotypes between healthy human individuals. Generated by immunoSEQ multiplex PCR, the TCRdb table keeps only in-frame clones and is missing some. There are approximately 500,000 clones in the sample; 81% occur only once, and 12% lies in the top ten. The specimen sequenced was PBMCs. The receptor source for this set is a woman aged 40 to 55 in good health. Some clones in this sample may be carry-over from other donors' samples.

The chain recombines TRBV4-1 with TRBJ1-5, with a possible D match to TRBD1 (5 bases). This CDR3 is 15 amino acids long. V lost 0 bases and J lost 2, with 8 bases in between. Germline CDR1 reads MGHRA; CDR2 reads YSYEKL. CDR3 DNA sequence: TGCGCCAGCAGCCAAGACAGGGTAGGCAATCAGCCCCAGCATTTT. It translates to CASSQDRVGNQPQHF.

This clone has a handful of counts. The chain employs TRBV20-1 and TRBJ2-3, with D unresolved. The V gene lost 3 bases and the J gene lost 6 bases, with 7 bases spanning the gap. The germline V gene has CDR1 DFQATT and CDR2 SNEGSKA (reference sequence). The CDR3 is made up of 11 amino acids. The chain's CDR3 is CSASPGDTQYF. Here the CDR3 DNA reads TGCAGTGCTAGTCCCGGGGATACGCAGTATTTT.

V and J are TRBV7-2 and TRBJ2-6, with 7 bases aligning to TRBD1. Unmatched junction bases numbered 5, after V lost 0 bases and J lost 3 bases. Germline loops: CDR1 SGHTA, CDR2 FQGNSA. This CDR3 spans 17 amino acids. CDR3 in amino acids: CASSLALQGNGANVLTF. CDR3 bases: TGTGCCAGCAGCTTAGCCCTACAGGGGAATGGGGCCAACGTCCTGACTTTC.

Only one count was recorded for this clone. With only one base between it and a far larger clone, this is likely a read error. This rearrangement joins TRBV30 to TRBJ1-2; 7 bases line up with TRBD1. The CDR3 consists of 13 residues. The germline V gene has CDR1 GTSNPN and CDR2 SVGIG (reference sequence). Written as DNA, the CDR3 is TGTGTCTGGAGCAGACAGGGCCCCTATGGCTACACCTTC. This codes for CVWSRQGPYGYTF.

The table lists this clone with a count of one. V is TRBV5-8 and J is TRBJ2-7; TRBD2 aligns across 11 bases. After removal of 0 bases from V and 5 bases from J, the junction contained 7 bases not matched to a gene. This CDR3 has 16 residues. In germline, CDR1 is SGHTS, CDR2 YDEGEE. The CDR3 DNA reads TGTGCCAGCAGCTTGGTTGCACTAGCGGGAGTCGACGAGCAGTACTTC. Amino acid sequence: CASSLVALAGVDEQYF.

The rearrangement links TRBV19 to TRBJ2-2; possibly TRBD1 or TRBD2 for D (5 bases each). This CDR3 has 12 residues. Germline CDR1 is LNHDA and CDR2 is SQIVND (reference sequence). This CDR3 is CSTGGNTGELFF. CDR3 sequence (DNA): TGTTCCACAGGAGGGAACACCGGGGAGCTGTTTTTT.

A word on this clone: It is likely a read error: a sequence one base away is far more abundant. The identical CDR3 is also encoded by other nucleotide sequences in the sample. The chain has TRBV6-6 and TRBJ2-2; TRBD2 matches 7 bases. Germline values: CDR1 MNHNY, CDR2 SVGAGI (reference sequence). The CDR3 consists of 14 residues. CDR3 DNA: TGTGCAAGCAGTTACCTAGCGGAATACGGGGAGCTGTTTTTT. Protein product: CASSYLAEYGELFF.

As to this clone: A far larger clone is just one base off, so this is likely a read error. Within the sample, other DNA sequences also encode this same CDR3. The rearrangement joins TRBV4-2 to TRBJ2-5; 7 bases agree with TRBD2. Germline trimming cut 6 bases from V and 1 base from J; bases unmatched to any gene: 8. Germline V gene sequence: CDR1 LGHNA, CDR2 YNFKEQ. CDR3 length equals 15 residues. CDR3 region: CASSHSSSGQETQYF. Here the CDR3 DNA reads TGTGCCAGCAGTCATTCTTCTAGCGGCCAAGAGACCCAGTACTTC.